Below are 31 T cell receptor beta chains sequenced from a single sample in a study of follicular helper T cells after annual influenza vaccination. Described time point: 2014-2015 season, pre-vaccination. Assay: immunoSEQ multiplex PCR; the TCRdb copy retains only in-frame clones and omits some. The top ten clones hold 0.8% to 0.95% of a sample with 10,000 or so clones, about four fifths of them seen once. Sequencing used CXCR5- memory CD4+ T cells sorted from blood, obtained on the day of influenza vaccination. The receptors come from an adult who received the influenza vaccine.

The chain recombines TRBV6-4 with TRBJ2-3; the D call may be TRBD1 or TRBD2 (5 bases each). The CDR3 runs to 19 residues. CDR1 and CDR2 (germline): MRHNA, SNTAGT. Trimming removed 3 bases from V and 0 bases from J, with 22 bases in between. The DNA of the CDR3 is TGTGCCAGCAGTGATCGTTGGCAGGGTGGAGGCGGGAGCACAGATACGCAGTATTTT. Protein: CASSDRWQGGGGSTDTQYF.

The CDR3 DNA is TGTGCCAGTAGAAAAGGGGTGACTAGCACAGATACGCAGTATTTT. Amino acid sequence: CASRKGVTSTDTQYF. The genes are TRBV5-8 and TRBJ2-3; possible D gene TRBD1, 5 bases. V was trimmed by 8 bases and J by 0 bases, leaving 16 bases between them. The CDR3 extends over 15 amino acids. The germline V gene encodes CDR1 SGHTS and CDR2 YDEGEE. Looking up the rest from reference TRBV5-8 and TRBJ2-3 gives the full variable domain: EAGVTQSPTHLIKTRGQQATLRCSPISGHTSVYWYQQALGLGLQFLLWYDEGEERNRGNFPPRFSGRQFPNYSSELNVNALELEDSALYLCASRKGVTSTDTQYFGPGTRLTVL.

The rearrangement joins TRBV5-6 to TRBJ1-3; 8 positions match TRBD1. Trimming at V came to 2 bases and at J to 4 bases, leaving 5 bases not matched to a gene. This CDR3 is built from 15 residues. Germline V gene data show CDR1 as SGHDT and CDR2 as YYEEEE. CDR3 sequence: CASSFLRTGGNTIYF. Written as DNA, the CDR3 is TGTGCCAGCAGCTTTCTGCGGACAGGGGGAAACACCATATATTTT.

The chain's CDR3 is CARPFPGQVDLYEQYF. The DNA for the CDR3 is TGTGCCAGACCCTTTCCGGGACAGGTCGACCTCTACGAGCAGTACTTC. This chain uses TRBV27 with TRBJ2-7; 8 positions agree with TRBD1. Trimming cost V 9 bases and J 3 bases; bases outside gene matches: 16. Germline CDR1 reads MNHEY; CDR2 reads SMNVEV (reference sequence). This CDR3 is built from 16 residues.

The chain couples TRBV29-1 to TRBJ1-3, with D possibly being TRBD1 (5 bases). Trimming took 5 bases from V and 2 from J, leaving 19 bases between them. This CDR3 contains 16 residues. The germline V gene has CDR1 SQVTM and CDR2 ANQGSEA. The CDR3 DNA reads TGCAGCGTTATGCCCGCCTTGGGGGGGACTGGAAACACCATATATTTT. Translated, it gives CSVMPALGGTGNTIYF.

The rearrangement links TRBV25-1 to TRBJ1-1, with D tentatively TRBD1 (5 bases). Trimming pared 8 bases from V and 8 bases from J, leaving 18 bases between. This CDR3 is 13 amino acids long. Looked up from germline, CDR1 is MGHDK and CDR2 is SYGVNS. The CDR3 loop reads CASLRSGAGEAFF. CDR3 sequence (DNA): TGTGCCAGCCTGAGATCCGGGGCCGGCGAAGCTTTCTTT.

The chain links TRBV7-9 to TRBJ2-5, with 9 bases lining up with TRBD1. The germline CDR1 and CDR2 sequences are SEHNR and FQNEAQ (reference sequence). The CDR3 consists of 15 residues. V shed 4 bases, J shed 1 base, and the junction held 4 bases outside the gene matches. The DNA of the CDR3 is TGTGCCAGCAGCTCAACACAGGGGGCCCAAGAGACCCAGTACTTC. Protein product: CASSSTQGAQETQYF.

The J gene is TRBJ2-5, the V gene TRBV10-3; 12 bases match TRBD1. V lost 10 bases and J lost 2; bases outside the gene matches: 8. The length of the CDR3 is 15 residues. The germline gives CDR1 ENHRY, CDR2 SYGVKD. CDR3 nucleotides: TGTGCCACGGCAGGGACAGGGGGCCTACAAGAGACCCAGTACTTC. It yields the protein CATAGTGGLQETQYF.

The J gene is TRBJ2-7, the V gene TRBV19; either TRBD1 or TRBD2 may fit D (5 bases each). The V end lost 4 bases, the J end lost 5 bases, and 15 bases lay between the germline ends. This CDR3 is built from 14 residues. Germline CDR1 and CDR2: LNHDA and SQIVND (reference sequence). This CDR3 reads CASSTTLGVHEQYF. The DNA for the CDR3 is TGTGCCAGTAGTACGACGCTGGGGGTCCACGAGCAGTACTTC.

This rearrangement joins TRBV5-6 to TRBJ2-2; tentative D call: TRBD1 (5 bases). Germline CDR1 SGHDT, CDR2 YYEEEE. V was cut by 4 bases and J by 12 bases, with 16 bases left in between. The CDR3 loop spans 13 amino acids. CDR3 protein: CASSAKGYRKLFF. For the CDR3, the DNA is TGTGCCAGCAGCGCGAAGGGGTATCGGAAGCTGTTTTTT.

This clone was counted only a few times. The J gene is TRBJ1-5, the V gene TRBV4-2, with TRBD1 as a possible D gene (6 bases). CDR1 is LGHNA, CDR2 YNFKEQ, per germline. This CDR3 comprises 16 residues. V lost 0 bases, J lost 1 base, and 10 bases lay in between. The CDR3 sequence is CASSQDDTGSNQPQHF. CDR3 nucleotides: TGTGCCAGCAGCCAAGATGATACAGGGAGCAATCAGCCCCAGCATTTT.

This chain uses TRBV2 with TRBJ2-7; maybe TRBD1 (5 bases). The germline V gene encodes CDR1 SNHLY and CDR2 FYNNEI. V was cut by 2 bases and J by 1 base, with 6 bases left in between. CDR3 length equals 13 residues. CDR3 region: CASSEQGSYEQYF. CDR3 coding DNA: TGTGCCAGCAGTGAACAGGGATCCTACGAGCAGTACTTC.

This chain joins TRBV28 and TRBJ1-5; no definite D call. V lost 2 bases and J lost 5, with 4 bases in between. The CDR3 loop spans 12 amino acids. Germline assignment: CDR1 MDHEN and CDR2 SYDVKM. DNA for the CDR3: TGTGCCAGCAGTTTAAGTTATCAGCCCCAGCATTTT. Amino acid sequence: CASSLSYQPQHF.

The rearrangement joins TRBV18 to TRBJ2-5, with 7 bases that match TRBD1. This CDR3 comprises 15 residues. Trimming removed 3 bases from V and 5 bases from J; junction bases left unmatched: 9. CDR1 is KGHSH, CDR2 LQKENI, per germline. The CDR3, as DNA: TGTGCCAGCTCACCGTTCGGACAGGCACAGGAGACCCAGTACTTC. Translation: CASSPFGQAQETQYF. The full variable domain, rest sourced from reference TRBV18 and TRBJ2-5, is NAGVMQNPRHLVRRRGQEARLRCSPMKGHSHVYWYRQLPEEGLKFMVYLQKENIIDESGMPKERFSAEFPKEGPSILRIQQVVRGDSAAYFCASSPFGQAQETQYFGPGTRLLVL.

The V and J genes are TRBV5-1 and TRBJ1-3, with TRBD1 matching 7 bases. Germline values: CDR1 SGHRS, CDR2 YFSETQ. The trim removed 0 bases at V and 2 bases at J, leaving 2 bases unmatched. CDR3 length equals 15 residues. The CDR3 DNA reads as TGCGCCAGCAGCTTGGGTCAGGGGGCTGGAAACACCATATATTTT. Protein sequence: CASSLGQGAGNTIYF.

The V and J genes are TRBV28 and TRBJ2-1; 7 bases align to TRBD2. CDR1 and CDR2 (germline): MDHEN, SYDVKM. The CDR3 runs 13 residues. With 4 bases clipped from V and 10 bases from J, the junction kept 7 bases outside the gene matches. CDR3 residues: CASSSPGGVEQFF. In DNA form, the CDR3 reads TGTGCCAGCAGTTCCCCTGGGGGGGTCGAGCAGTTCTTC. The full variable domain, rest sourced from reference TRBV28 and TRBJ2-1, is DVKVTQSSRYLVKRTGEKVFLECVQDMDHENMFWYRQDPGLGLRLIYFSYDVKMKEKGDIPEGYSVSREKKERFSLILESASTNQTSMYLCASSSPGGVEQFFGPGTRLTVL.

The rearrangement links TRBV28 to TRBJ1-1; D not resolved. CDR3 length: 15 amino acids. The V gene lost 3 bases and the J gene lost 4 bases, with 15 bases spanning the gap. Germline loops: CDR1 MDHEN, CDR2 SYDVKM. The CDR3 nucleotides are TGTGCCAGCAGTTTGAACGGGCCGTGGGGCACTGAAGCTTTCTTT. Translation: CASSLNGPWGTEAFF.

The V gene is TRBV10-3, the J gene TRBJ1-2; the D gene is possibly TRBD1 (5 bases). The CDR3 is 14 residues long. Germline V CDR1 and CDR2: ENHRY, SYGVKD. V lost 3 bases and J 0 bases, leaving 8 bases between the germline ends. CDR3 DNA sequence: TGTGCCATCAGTGACAGGGACTCTAACTATGGCTACACCTTC. It specifies CAISDRDSNYGYTF.

The rearrangement links TRBV29-1 to TRBJ2-3; no firm D call. Trimming removed 5 bases at V and 0 bases at J, with 3 bases between. Germline V gene sequence: CDR1 SQVTM, CDR2 ANQGSEA. This CDR3 contains 11 residues. The CDR3 DNA sequence: TGCAGCGTTTCTAGCACAGATACGCAGTATTTT. It encodes CSVSSTDTQYF.

Only a few counts were recorded for this clone. V is TRBV19 and J is TRBJ2-2; maybe TRBD2 (8 bases). CDR3 length equals 16 residues. Germline V gene lookup returns CDR1 LNHDA and CDR2 SQIVND (reference sequence). Trimming took 5 bases from V and 6 from J, leaving 19 bases between them. CDR3 nucleotide sequence: TGTGCCAGTAGTCCCAGGGGGAGCGGGAGTGCCGGGGAGCTGTTTTTT. Translating it yields CASSPRGSGSAGELFF.

V gene TRBV5-6 combines with J gene TRBJ2-5; 15 nucleotides align to TRBD2. Germline trimming cut 2 bases from V and 5 bases from J; bases unmatched to any gene: 13. The CDR3 is made up of 19 amino acids. From germline, CDR1 is SGHDT and CDR2 YYEEEE. The CDR3, as DNA: TGTGCCAGCAGCTTTGGGTCTCGGACTAGCGGGGGGGCCGTCGAGACCCAGTACTTC. This encodes CASSFGSRTSGGAVETQYF.

This clone was observed once. The chain employs TRBV6-6 and TRBJ2-7; 7 bases match TRBD1. The germline CDR1 and CDR2 sequences are MNHNY and SVGAGI (reference sequence). V was pared by 7 bases and J by 0 bases, with 6 bases of the junction left unmatched. The CDR3 runs to 14 residues. The chain's CDR3 is CASKDRASSYEQYF. CDR3 nucleotides: TGTGCCAGCAAAGACAGGGCGAGCTCCTACGAGCAGTACTTC.

This chain joins TRBV5-6 and TRBJ1-5; no clear D gene. V was cut by 4 bases and J by 3 bases, with 11 bases left in between. CDR1 is SGHDT and CDR2 is YYEEEE in the germline V gene. This CDR3 spans 14 amino acids. CDR3 sequence reads: CASSGGLFNQPQHF. DNA of the CDR3: TGTGCCAGCAGCGGTGGGCTTTTCAATCAGCCCCAGCATTTT.

This chain connects TRBV18 to TRBJ1-4; no definite D call. In germline, CDR1 is KGHSH, CDR2 LQKENI. CDR3 length: 15 amino acids. Trimming left V 4 bases short and J 8 bases short, with 17 bases between. CDR3 sequence (DNA): TGTGCCAGCTCACTAATGGAACCTCTCGGGGAAAAACTGTTTTTT. As protein: CASSLMEPLGEKLFF.

The rearrangement joins TRBV19 to TRBJ2-7; 8 bases are shared with TRBD1. V was clipped by 1 base and J by 6 bases; unmatched bases: 5. The CDR3 runs 14 residues. The germline V gene encodes CDR1 LNHDA and CDR2 SQIVND (reference sequence). CDR3 DNA: TGTGCCAGTAGTATAGTGGACAGGGCCGCCGAGCAGTACTTC. This gives the protein CASSIVDRAAEQYF.

The gene calls are TRBV19 and TRBJ1-4; no clear D. Germline V gene sequence: CDR1 LNHDA, CDR2 SQIVND (reference sequence). The CDR3 consists of 15 residues. V dropped 7 bases and J dropped 4 bases, with 16 bases sitting between them. The CDR3 DNA sequence: TGTGCCAGTACCCGGGAGCGGGGAAATAATGAAAAACTGTTTTTT. It encodes CASTRERGNNEKLFF.

The chain carries TRBV2 and TRBJ2-7; D ambiguous. V lost 5 bases and J lost 1, with 6 bases in between. Per the germline V gene, CDR1 is SNHLY and CDR2 is FYNNEI. The CDR3 runs 12 residues. The CDR3 nucleotides read TGTGCCAGCAGTATAGCTTCCTACGAGCAGTACTTC. Protein sequence: CASSIASYEQYF.

This clone was seen only a few times. The chain uses TRBV9 and TRBJ1-2, with TRBD1 as a possible D gene (6 bases). The CDR3 contains 15 residues. Per the germline V gene, CDR1 is SGDLS and CDR2 is YYNGEE. With 5 bases removed from V and 0 bases from J, the gap between germline ends came to 14 bases. DNA of the CDR3: TGTGCCAGCAGGACGGGACAAACCACTAACTATGGCTACACCTTC. It codes for CASRTGQTTNYGYTF.

This sequence joins TRBV29-1 and TRBJ2-5; D gene unclear. In germline, CDR1 is SQVTM, CDR2 ANQGSEA. The CDR3 is 12 amino acids. Deletions cut 5 bases from V and 1 base from J, with 8 bases between. The CDR3 is CSVSLSQETQYF. CDR3 sequence (DNA): TGCAGCGTTAGTCTCTCCCAAGAGACCCAGTACTTC.

The CDR3 here is CASRRGVGAYEQYF. The CDR3 nucleotides are TGCGCCAGCAGGCGAGGGGTAGGGGCCTACGAGCAGTACTTC. The chain joins TRBV10-2 to TRBJ2-7; D possibly matches TRBD1 or TRBD2 (5 bases each). The CDR3 consists of 14 residues. Trimming took off 6 bases at V and 2 bases at J, with 14 bases between the two ends. CDR1 and CDR2 from the germline V gene are WSHSY and SAAADI.

The V gene is TRBV28, the J gene TRBJ1-6; D is uncertain. The V end lost 5 bases, the J end lost 7 bases, and 9 bases lay between the germline ends. Germline V gives CDR1 MDHEN, CDR2 SYDVKM. The length of the CDR3 is 13 residues. Written as DNA, the CDR3 is TGTGCCAGCAGTGAACCGCGGAATTCACCCCTCCACTTT. Translation gives CASSEPRNSPLHF.